One T cell receptor beta chain is described in this entry. The target antigen is unknown. Germline CDR1 LGHNA, CDR2 YNFKEQ. This CDR3 contains 15 residues. With 0 bases removed from V and 7 bases from J, the gap between germline ends came to 13 bases. This sample stems from a study of T cells after yellow fever vaccination. Findings and limits, study-wide: Most clones from primary vaccination resurfaced after the booster (around 95% CD4, around 89% CD8).

Universal primer sites and UMIs were introduced during 5'RACE template-switching synthesis of TCR cDNA. TCRdb reprocessed the 5' RACE reads via MiXCR and lists one record per CDR3 protein. The sample shows 150,000 or so distinct CDR3 sequences, over 7% of them seen only once. V is TRBV4-2 and J is TRBJ1-5; D is undetermined. Sequencing was performed on CD8+ T cells sorted from PBMCs, taken 45 days after the yellow fever booster vaccination. The clonotype originates from a man younger than 35 who received the YFV17D yellow fever vaccine. The CDR3 spells CASSQEFQAGQPQHF. CDR3 bases: TGTGCCAGCAGCCAAGAATTCCAGGCCGGGCAGCCCCAGCATTTT.